This TCR beta chain was recorded in a study of cytomegalovirus exposure and HLA in healthy donors. Across the whole study: In a previous analysis, approximately 110 million unique TCR beta sequences were found from some 180 million T cells.

The table lists this clone with a few counts. Primers: 60 Vbeta forward and 13 Jbeta reverse. Measured with immunoSEQ multiplex PCR; TCRdb has only the in-frame clones, and not every one. The data show 99,000 or so clones, approximately 12% seen once. With 1 base clipped from V and 5 bases from J, the junction kept 6 bases outside the gene matches. The CDR3 loop spans 16 amino acids. Germline V lookup: CDR1 LNHNV, CDR2 YYDKDF (reference sequence). The chain has TRBV15 and TRBJ2-5; 11 bases are a match to TRBD1. Specimen: PBMCs. The sequence came from a man between 35 and 55 years old in good health and CMV-seropositive. CDR3 protein: CATSRGDRGGTETQYF. For the CDR3, the DNA is TGTGCCACCAGCAGAGGGGACAGGGGGGGTACCGAGACCCAGTACTTC.